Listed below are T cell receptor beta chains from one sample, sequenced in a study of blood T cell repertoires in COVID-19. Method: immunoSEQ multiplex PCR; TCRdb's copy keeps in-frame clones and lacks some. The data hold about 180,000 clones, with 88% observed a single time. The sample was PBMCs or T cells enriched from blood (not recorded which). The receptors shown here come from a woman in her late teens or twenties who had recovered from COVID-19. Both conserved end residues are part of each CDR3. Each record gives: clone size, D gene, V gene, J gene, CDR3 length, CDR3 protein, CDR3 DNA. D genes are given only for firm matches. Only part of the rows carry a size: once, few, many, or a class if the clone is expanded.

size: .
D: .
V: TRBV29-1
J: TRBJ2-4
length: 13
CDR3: CSVGTASENIQYF
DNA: TGCAGCGTTGGGACTGCTTCCGAAAACATTCAGTACTTC

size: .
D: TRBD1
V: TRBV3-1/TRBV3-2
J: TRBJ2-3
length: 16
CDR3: CASSPWTGASTDTQYF
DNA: TGTGCCAGCAGCCCTTGGACAGGAGCCAGCACAGATACGCAGTATTTT

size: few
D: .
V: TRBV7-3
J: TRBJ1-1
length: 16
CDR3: CASSLKPVYRDTEAFF
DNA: TGTGCCAGCAGCTTAAAACCCGTATACAGGGACACTGAAGCTTTCTTT

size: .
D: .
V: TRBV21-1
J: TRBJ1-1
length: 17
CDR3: CASSNLGQGIMNTEAFF
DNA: TGTGCCAGCAGCAACTTGGGACAGGGGATTATGAACACTGAAGCTTTCTTT

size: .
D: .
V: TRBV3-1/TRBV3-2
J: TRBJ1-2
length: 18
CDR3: CASSQSPRFQGTNYGYTF
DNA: TGTGCCAGCAGCCAATCTCCTCGGTTTCAGGGCACCAACTATGGCTACACCTTC

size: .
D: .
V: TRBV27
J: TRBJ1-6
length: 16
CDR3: CASSLSIVQADSPLHF
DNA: TGTGCCAGCAGTTTATCGATTGTCCAAGCGGATTCACCCCTCCACTTT

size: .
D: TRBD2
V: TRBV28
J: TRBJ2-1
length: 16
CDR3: CASSTLSGGSYNEQFF
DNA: TGTGCCAGCAGCACCCTTAGCGGGGGGTCCTACAATGAGCAGTTCTTC

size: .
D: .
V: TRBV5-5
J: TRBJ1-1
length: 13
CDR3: CASSFQGPTEAFF
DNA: TGTGCCAGCAGCTTTCAGGGGCCCACTGAAGCTTTCTTT

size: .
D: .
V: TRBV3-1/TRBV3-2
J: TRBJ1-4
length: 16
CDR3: CASSQERFTYKRKLFF
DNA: TGTGCCAGCAGCCAAGAACGATTTACGTATAAGAGAAAACTGTTTTTT

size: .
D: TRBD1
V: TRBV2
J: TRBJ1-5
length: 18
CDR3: CASSYPGQGAEGNQPQHF
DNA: TGTGCCAGCAGTTATCCGGGACAGGGGGCGGAGGGCAATCAGCCCCAGCATTTT

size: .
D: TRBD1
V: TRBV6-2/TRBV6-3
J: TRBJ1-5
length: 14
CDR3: CASSLRQGVQPQHF
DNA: TGTGCCAGCAGTTTAAGACAGGGTGTACAGCCCCAGCATTTT

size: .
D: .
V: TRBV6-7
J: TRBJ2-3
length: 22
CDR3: CASSYRKPGQRFVGGYTDTQYF
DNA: TGTGCCAGCAGTTACCGTAAACCGGGACAGAGGTTTGTGGGAGGATACACAGATACGCAGTATTTT